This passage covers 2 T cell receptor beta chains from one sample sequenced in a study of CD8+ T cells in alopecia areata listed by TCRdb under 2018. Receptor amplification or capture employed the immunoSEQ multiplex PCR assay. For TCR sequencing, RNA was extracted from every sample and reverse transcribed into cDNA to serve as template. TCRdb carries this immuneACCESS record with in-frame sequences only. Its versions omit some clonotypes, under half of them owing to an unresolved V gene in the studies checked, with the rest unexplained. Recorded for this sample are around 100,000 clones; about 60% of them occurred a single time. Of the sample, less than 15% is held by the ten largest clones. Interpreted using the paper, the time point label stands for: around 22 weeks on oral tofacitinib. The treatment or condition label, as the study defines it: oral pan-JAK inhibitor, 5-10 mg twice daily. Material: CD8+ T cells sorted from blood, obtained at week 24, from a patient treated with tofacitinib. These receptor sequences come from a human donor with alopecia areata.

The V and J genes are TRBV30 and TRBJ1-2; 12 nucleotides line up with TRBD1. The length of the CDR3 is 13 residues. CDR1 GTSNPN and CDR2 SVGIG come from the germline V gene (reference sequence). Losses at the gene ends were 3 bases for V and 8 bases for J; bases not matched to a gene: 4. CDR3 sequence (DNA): TGTGCCTGGAGCCCGGGACAGGGGGCCGGCTACACCTTC. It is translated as CAWSPGQGAGYTF. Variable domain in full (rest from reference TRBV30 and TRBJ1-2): SQTIHQWPATLVQPVGSPLSLECTVEGTSNPNLYWYRQAAGRGLQLLFYSVGIGQISSEVPQNLSASRPQDRQFILSSKKLLLSDSGFYLCAWSPGQGAGYTFGSGTRLTVV.

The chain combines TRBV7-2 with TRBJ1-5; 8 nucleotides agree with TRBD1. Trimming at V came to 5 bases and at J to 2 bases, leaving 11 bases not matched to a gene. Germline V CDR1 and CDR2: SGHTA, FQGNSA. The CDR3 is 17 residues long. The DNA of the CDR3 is TGTGCCAGCAGCCCGGACAGGGTTGGAGTTGGCAATCAGCCCCAGCATTTT. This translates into CASSPDRVGVGNQPQHF.